This T cell receptor beta chain is from a study of beta chain features in type 1 diabetes. Study-wide background: The patient and healthy donor groups were comparable for age, gender and cell yields.

Study-wide points: PCR could preferentially amplify shorter templates, alike in patients and controls.

Trimming stripped 1 base from V and 4 bases from J, with 13 bases between. CDR3 length: 15 residues. CDR1 SGHAT and CDR2 FQNNGV come from the germline V gene. The authors reverse transcribed all of the isolated RNA, so sequencing captured expressed TCRB transcripts. Some clones are missing from TCRdb's copy, which holds only in-frame ones; the method was immunoSEQ multiplex PCR. Of around 320,000 clones in the sample, approximately 14% are singletons; the top ten hold 6.7%. This clone was observed a few times. Its target is unknown. The rearrangement joins TRBV11-2 to TRBJ1-2; D is ambiguous. Sequenced input: central memory CD4+ T cells from blood. This receptor was identified in a man aged 30-40 years in good health. The CDR3 is CASSLGESDFYGYTF. In nucleotides, the CDR3 is TGTGCCAGCAGCTTAGGGGAGAGCGATTTCTATGGCTACACCTTC.